The sequence of this TCR beta chain was determined in a study of T cells after yellow fever vaccination. This clonotype was observed many times. TCRdb ran MiXCR on the 5' RACE reads and lists one entry per CDR3 protein. The table includes more than 25,000 distinct CDR3 sequences, 5.5% detected once. Germline V gene sequence: CDR1 KGHDR, CDR2 SFDVKD. Deletions cut 1 base from V and 9 bases from J, with 6 bases between. The CDR3 runs to 12 residues. Here the sequenced sample was PBMCs, either bulk or a sorted T-cell subset (CD4+, CD8+, memory, or dextramer-sorted; not recorded which), taken 15 days after the yellow fever booster vaccination. This chain connects TRBV24-1 to TRBJ2-1; D call uncertain. The TCR was taken from a man between 25 and 39 years old who received the YFV17D yellow fever vaccine. The DNA for the CDR3 is TGTGCCACCAGTGATTTCGGTCGTGAGCAGTTCTTC. Translation gives CATSDFGREQFF.